This T cell receptor (beta chain) was recorded in a study of OX40 agonist ivuxolimab in advanced cancers. Trimming left V 1 base short and J 9 bases short, with 19 bases between. The CDR3 consists of 16 residues. CDR1 is MNHNS and CDR2 is SASEGT in the germline V gene. Patients were excluded for autoimmune disease history or systemic immunosuppression. Sequenced by immunoSEQ multiplex PCR; TCRdb stores in-frame clones only, minus some. The sample contains some 52,000 clones, roughly nine tenths of which appear only once. The J gene is TRBJ1-5, the V gene TRBV6-1, with TRBD1 as a possible D gene (5 bases). The sample was CD4+ or CD8+ T cells sorted from blood, taken in a trial of the OX40 agonist ivuxolimab. The receptor was derived from an adult with an advanced solid tumor such as melanoma, head and neck, liver or kidney cancer. The CDR3 sequence: CASSEDSFGGKSPQHF. In DNA, the CDR3 is TGTGCCAGCAGTGAAGACTCCTTTGGGGGGAAGTCGCCCCAGCATTTT.